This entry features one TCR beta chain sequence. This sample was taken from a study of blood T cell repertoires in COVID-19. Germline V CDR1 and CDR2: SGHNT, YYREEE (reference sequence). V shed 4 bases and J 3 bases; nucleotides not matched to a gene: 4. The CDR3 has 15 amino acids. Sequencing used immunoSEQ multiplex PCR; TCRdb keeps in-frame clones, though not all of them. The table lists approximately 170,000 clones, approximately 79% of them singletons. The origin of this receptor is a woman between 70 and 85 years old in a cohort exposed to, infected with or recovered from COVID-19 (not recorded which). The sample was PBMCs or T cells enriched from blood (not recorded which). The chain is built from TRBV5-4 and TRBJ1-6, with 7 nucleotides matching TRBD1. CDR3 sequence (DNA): TGTGCCAGCAGCCTCCGGGACAGCTATAATTCACCCCTCCACTTT. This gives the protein CASSLRDSYNSPLHF.